This entry concerns a single T cell receptor (beta chain). Its specificity is not known. This entry comes from a study of monozygotic twins with inflammatory bowel disease. In eight separate reactions per sample, cDNA was generated. Via template switching, UMIs carrying a 6-nucleotide sample barcode were introduced. TCRdb re-called the 5' RACE reads and catalogs CDR3 proteins one per entry, DNA excluded. The sample's table shows about 380,000 distinct CDR3 sequences. Study conclusions and caveats: Patient repertoires may have gained variability from differing immunosuppressive treatments.

The sequenced material came from blood. This TCR came from a human donor with ulcerative colitis or Crohn's disease, or a healthy co-twin of an affected twin (not recorded which).

The CDR3 loop is CASSLAVGSGTYEQYF. This rearrangement joins TRBV7-2 to TRBJ2-7; the D call of TRBD2 rests on TCRdb alone, since no DNA is present to check it. The V gene's germline CDR1 is SGHTA and CDR2 FQGNSA. CDR3 length equals 16 residues.